This T cell receptor beta chain derives from a study of T cells in Graves' hyperthyroidism and ophthalmopathy. Overall study results and limits: Using 13 V-J features, a model discriminated ophthalmopathy from stable hyperthyroidism. Median prediction lead before ophthalmopathy onset was 5.5 to 7 months with the model.

Template material for amplifying TCR beta CDR3 regions consisted of RNA transcripts. Initially, a first-round RT-PCR of the TCR CDR3 employed the HTBI primer set. TCRdb passed the multiplex PCR reads through MiXCR, listing each CDR3 protein once. The table lists 460,000 or so distinct CDR3 sequences, around an eighth of them singletons. Trimming pared 6 bases from V and 0 bases from J, leaving 15 bases between. Per the germline V gene, CDR1 is SGHAT and CDR2 is FQNNGV. The CDR3 totals 17 residues. This clonotype was counted at least ten times. Its matching antigen is unknown. The sequence was obtained from a woman aged 18-30 years with Graves' hyperthyroidism. Sequencing used blood. V and J are TRBV11-2 and TRBJ1-6; D remains unclear. CDR3 nucleotides: TGTGCCAGCAGTCCTACACACACGGGCTCCTATAATTCACCCCTCCACTTT. Its translation: CASSPTHTGSYNSPLHF. The entire variable domain, with the rest obtained from reference TRBV11-2 and TRBJ1-6, is as follows: EAGVAQSPRYKIIEKRQSVAFWCNPISGHATLYWYQQILGQGPKLLIQFQNNGVVDDSQLPKDRFSAERLKGVDSTLKIQPAKLEDSAVYLCASSPTHTGSYNSPLHFGNGTRLTVT.